A selection of T cell receptor beta chains follows, all from one sample in a study of blood T cell repertoires in COVID-19. Sequenced by immunoSEQ multiplex PCR; TCRdb stores in-frame clones only, minus some. The profile covers under 500,000 clones, with approximately 90% appearing a single time and around 1.1% taken by the ten largest. The specimen was PBMCs or T cells enriched from blood (not recorded which). The receptor source for this set is a man under 40 who had recovered from COVID-19. CDR3s include the opening cysteine and the closing phenylalanine or tryptophan. D genes are given only for firm matches. Part of the rows lack a size; the others show once, few, many or a class for expanded clones.

d_gene	v_gene	abundance	j_gene	CDR3nt	CDR3aa
NA	TRBV7-7	NA	TRBJ2-1	TGTGCTAGCAGCTCCCCATGCTACCCCTTAACAGGACAAGCCTACAATGAGCAGTTCTTC	CASSSPCYPLTGQAYNEQFF
NA	TRBV6-2/TRBV6-3	NA	TRBJ1-5	TGTGCCAGCAGCTGGGGCAGGTCCGGGCAGCCCCAGCATTTT	CASSWGRSGQPQHF
TRBD1	TRBV7-9	NA	TRBJ1-2	TGTGCCAGCAGCTTAGGACAGGGGGAAGATAGCTATGGCTACACCTTC	CASSLGQGEDSYGYTF
TRBD2	TRBV20-1	NA	TRBJ2-5	TGCAGTGCTAGTAGGGTAGCGGGAGGGTCAGAGACCCAGTACTTC	CSASRVAGGSETQYF
TRBD1	TRBV3-1/TRBV3-2	once	TRBJ1-1	TGTGCCAGCAGCCGGGGACAGATGAACACTGAAGCTTTCTTT	CASSRGQMNTEAFF
TRBD2	TRBV11-2	NA	TRBJ2-7	TGTGCCAGCAGCTTATTCGGGGGAGGGCCCTACGAGCAGTACTTC	CASSLFGGGPYEQYF
TRBD1	TRBV6-5	NA	TRBJ1-2	TGTGCCAGCAGTTCCACCGGGACAGGGAACGGCTACACCTTC	CASSSTGTGNGYTF
TRBD1	TRBV7-9	NA	TRBJ2-7	TGTGCCAGCAAAACCGGGACAGGGGATTACGAGCAGTACTTC	CASKTGTGDYEQYF
NA	TRBV5-1	NA	TRBJ1-1	TGCGCCAGCAGCGCAGGGTCAGGCGGTACTGAAGCTTTCTTT	CASSAGSGGTEAFF
TRBD2	TRBV14	NA	TRBJ2-7	TGTGCCAGCAGCCAGACGGGGCTAGCGGCCTTCTACGAGCAGTACTTC	CASSQTGLAAFYEQYF
TRBD1	TRBV10-2	NA	TRBJ1-5	TGCGCCAGCAGTACAGGGGAAGGGGGTCAGCCCCAGCATTTT	CASSTGEGGQPQHF
TRBD2	TRBV6-1	NA	TRBJ2-5	TGTGCCAGCAGTGACGGACTAGCGGGAGTACAAGAGACCCAGTACTTC	CASSDGLAGVQETQYF
NA	TRBV10-3	NA	TRBJ1-2	TGTGCCATCAGTGAGTCACCGGGTGCCTATGGCTACACCTTC	CAISESPGAYGYTF
TRBD2	TRBV10-1	NA	TRBJ2-7	TGCGCCAGCAGCGCTGGGACTAACCTACTCGAGCAGTACTTC	CASSAGTNLLEQYF
TRBD2	TRBV10-1	NA	TRBJ2-5	TGCGCCAGCAGCTCCGGGACTAGCGGGAGTGAGACCCAGTACTTC	CASSSGTSGSETQYF